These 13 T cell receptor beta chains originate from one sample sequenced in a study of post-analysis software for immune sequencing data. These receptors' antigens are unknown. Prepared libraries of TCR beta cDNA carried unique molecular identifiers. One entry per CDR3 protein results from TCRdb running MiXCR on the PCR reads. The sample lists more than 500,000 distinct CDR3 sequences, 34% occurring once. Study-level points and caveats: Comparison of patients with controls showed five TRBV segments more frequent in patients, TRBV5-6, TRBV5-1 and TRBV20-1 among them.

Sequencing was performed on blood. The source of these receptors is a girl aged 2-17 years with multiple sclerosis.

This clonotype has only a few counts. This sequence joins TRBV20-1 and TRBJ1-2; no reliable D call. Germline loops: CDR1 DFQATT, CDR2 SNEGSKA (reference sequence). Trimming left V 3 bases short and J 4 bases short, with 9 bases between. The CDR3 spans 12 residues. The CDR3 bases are TGCAGTGCTAGCCCTCGGACCTATGGCTACACCTTC. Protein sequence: CSASPRTYGYTF.

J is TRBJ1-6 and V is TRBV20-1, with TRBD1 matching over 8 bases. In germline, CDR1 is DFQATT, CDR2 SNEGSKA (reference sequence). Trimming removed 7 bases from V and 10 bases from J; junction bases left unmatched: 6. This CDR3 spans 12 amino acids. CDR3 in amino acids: CSVGQGDSPLHF. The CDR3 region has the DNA TGCAGTGTCGGACAGGGTGACTCACCCCTCCACTTT.

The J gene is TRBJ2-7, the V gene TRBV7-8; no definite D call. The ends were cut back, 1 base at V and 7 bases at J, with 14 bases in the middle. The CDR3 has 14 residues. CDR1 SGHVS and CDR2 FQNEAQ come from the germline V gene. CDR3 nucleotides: TGTGCCAGCAGCTTAGATAGGAGCTACAATGAGCAGTACTTC. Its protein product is CASSLDRSYNEQYF.

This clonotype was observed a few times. The CDR3 sequence: CASSPKLLAQETQYF. The CDR3 nucleotides are TGTGCCAGCAGCCCCAAGTTACTAGCGCAAGAGACCCAGTACTTC. V and J are TRBV9 and TRBJ2-5; 7 bases agree with TRBD2. The germline V gene encodes CDR1 SGDLS and CDR2 YYNGEE. The CDR3 sequence is 15 residues long. V shed 4 bases and J 2 bases; nucleotides not matched to a gene: 8.

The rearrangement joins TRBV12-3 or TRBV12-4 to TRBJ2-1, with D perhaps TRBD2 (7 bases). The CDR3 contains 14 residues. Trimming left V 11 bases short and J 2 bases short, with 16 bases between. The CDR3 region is CAGTAGAAYNEQFF. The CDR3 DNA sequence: TGTGCCGGCACTGCGGGGGCAGCCTACAATGAGCAGTTCTTC.

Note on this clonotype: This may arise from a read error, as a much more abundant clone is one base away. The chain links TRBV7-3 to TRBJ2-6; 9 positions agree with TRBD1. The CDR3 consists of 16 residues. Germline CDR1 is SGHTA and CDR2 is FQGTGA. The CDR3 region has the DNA TGTGCCAGCAGCGCCTACAGGGGGCCTGGGGCCAACGTCCGGACTTTC. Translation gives CASSAYRGPGANVRTF.

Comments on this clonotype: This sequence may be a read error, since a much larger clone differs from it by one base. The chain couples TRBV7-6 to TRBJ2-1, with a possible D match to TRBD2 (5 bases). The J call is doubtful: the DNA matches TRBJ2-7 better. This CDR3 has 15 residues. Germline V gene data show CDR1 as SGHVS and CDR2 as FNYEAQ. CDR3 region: CASSLEGSSYNEQYF. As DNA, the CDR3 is TGTGCCAGCAGCTTAGAAGGGAGCTCCTACAATGAGCAGTACTTC.

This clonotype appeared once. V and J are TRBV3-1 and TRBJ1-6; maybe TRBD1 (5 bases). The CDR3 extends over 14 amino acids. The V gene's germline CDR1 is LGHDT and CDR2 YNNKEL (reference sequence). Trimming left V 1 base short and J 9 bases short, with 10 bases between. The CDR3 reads CASSQAQGSSPLHF. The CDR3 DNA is TGTGCCAGCAGCCAAGCGCAGGGAAGTTCACCCCTCCACTTT.

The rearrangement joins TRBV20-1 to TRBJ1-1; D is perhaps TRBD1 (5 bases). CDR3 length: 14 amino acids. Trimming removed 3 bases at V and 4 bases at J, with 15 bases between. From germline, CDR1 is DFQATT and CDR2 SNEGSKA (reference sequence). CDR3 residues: CSASRDARGTEAFF. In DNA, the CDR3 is TGCAGTGCTAGTCGGGACGCCCGGGGCACTGAAGCTTTCTTT.

Here the CDR3 DNA reads TGTGCCAGCAGCCAAGTAGGGGCCTTAAACACTGAAGCTTTCTTT. Amino acid sequence: CASSQVGALNTEAFF. The rearrangement joins TRBV4-2 to TRBJ1-1, with D possibly matching TRBD1 (5 bases). Germline lookup yields CDR1 LGHNA and CDR2 YNFKEQ. This CDR3 contains 15 residues. V dropped 1 base and J dropped 2 bases, with 11 bases sitting between them.

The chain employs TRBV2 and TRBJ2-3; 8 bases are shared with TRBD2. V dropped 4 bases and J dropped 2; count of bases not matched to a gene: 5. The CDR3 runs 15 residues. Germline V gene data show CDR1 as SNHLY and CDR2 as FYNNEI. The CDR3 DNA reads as TGTGCCAGCAGTGGAATAGCGGGGCTCACAGATACGCAGTATTTT. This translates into CASSGIAGLTDTQYF.

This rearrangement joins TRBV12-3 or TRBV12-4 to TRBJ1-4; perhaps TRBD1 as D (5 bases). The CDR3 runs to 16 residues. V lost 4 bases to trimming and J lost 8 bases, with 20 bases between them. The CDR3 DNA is TGTGCCAGCAGTTCGGGGGGATCGCAGTTAGGAGAAAAACTGTTTTTT. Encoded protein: CASSSGGSQLGEKLFF.

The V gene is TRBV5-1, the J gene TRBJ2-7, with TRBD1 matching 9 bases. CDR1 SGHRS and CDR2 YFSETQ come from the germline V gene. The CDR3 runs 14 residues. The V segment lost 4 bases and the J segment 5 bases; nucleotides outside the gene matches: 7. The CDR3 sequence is CASSGTGPLDEQYF. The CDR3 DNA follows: TGCGCCAGCAGCGGGACAGGGCCCCTGGACGAGCAGTACTTC.